What follows are 9 T cell receptor beta chains derived from one specimen sequenced in a study of blood T cell repertoires in COVID-19. Libraries were prepared by immunoSEQ multiplex PCR; TCRdb keeps only in-frame clonotypes and omits some of them. The sample lists 140,000 to 150,000 clones, more than 75% occurring once. The sequenced material came from peripheral blood. The receptors derive from a woman between 45 and 60 years old with acute or convalescent COVID-19.

With regard to this clone: One end of the junction does not line up with germline, which may come from a read error. This chain joins TRBV3-1 (or the pseudogene TRBV3-2) and TRBJ1-2; TRBD1 aligns across 9 bases. Per germline, CDR1 LGHDT and CDR2 YNNKEL (reference sequence). The CDR3 is made up of 13 amino acids. The CDR3 DNA is TGTGCCAGCAGCCAAGACCGAGGGACAGGGCCTCTCTTC. This encodes CASSQDRGTGPLF.

This chain links TRBV2 with TRBJ1-2; no firm D call. Looked up from germline, CDR1 is SNHLY and CDR2 is FYNNEI. V was cut by 8 bases and J by 7 bases, with 11 bases left in between. The CDR3 has 11 residues. CDR3 sequence: CASAVGRGYTF. The CDR3 DNA sequence: TGTGCCAGCGCGGTGGGTCGTGGCTACACCTTC.

In this sample, this clone turned up a few times. V and J are TRBV7-2 and TRBJ1-6; 8 positions match TRBD1. V was clipped by 3 bases and J by 7 bases; unmatched bases: 5. This CDR3 comprises 15 residues. Germline V CDR1 and CDR2: SGHTA, FQGNSA. CDR3 sequence: CASSFMTGENSPLHF. Written as DNA, the CDR3 is TGTGCCAGCAGCTTTATGACAGGGGAAAATTCACCCCTCCACTTT.

The chain joins TRBV5-6 to TRBJ2-7; D is ambiguous. This CDR3 is built from 14 residues. The germline CDR1 and CDR2 sequences are SGHDT and YYEEEE. Trimming pared 0 bases from V and 0 bases from J, leaving 7 bases between. The CDR3 region is CASSLVPGSYEQYF. CDR3 sequence (DNA): TGTGCCAGCAGCTTGGTCCCAGGCTCCTACGAGCAGTACTTC.

The chain combines TRBV7-9 with TRBJ2-3; TRBD1 agrees at 9 bases. Germline V gene sequence: CDR1 SEHNR, CDR2 FQNEAQ (reference sequence). The CDR3 runs 15 residues. V trimming: 4 bases; J trimming: 5 bases; junction bases outside the gene matches: 7. CDR3 coding DNA: TGTGCCAGCAGCTGGGACAGGGCCCTAGGAGATACGCAGTATTTT. Translated: CASSWDRALGDTQYF.

For the CDR3, the DNA is TGTGCCAGCAGCATAATCCTGGCCCGTGGCTACACCTTC. Encoded protein: CASSIILARGYTF. This sequence joins TRBV6-5 and TRBJ1-2; D ambiguous. Germline V gene data show CDR1 as MNHEY and CDR2 as SVGAGI. The ends were cut back, 6 bases at V and 7 bases at J, with 15 bases in the middle. The CDR3 loop spans 13 amino acids.

This rearrangement joins TRBV3-1 (or the pseudogene TRBV3-2) to TRBJ1-4; TRBD1 matches at 7 bases. J gave up 10 bases and V 8 bases, and 16 bases lay outside the gene matches. This CDR3 spans 15 amino acids. From germline, CDR1 is LGHDT and CDR2 YNNKEL (reference sequence). The CDR3 DNA follows: TGTGCCAGCTCCCCGACTGCAGGGGGTCGTGTAAAACTGTTTTTT. Its translation: CASSPTAGGRVKLFF.

Concerning this clone: This sample includes further DNA sequences coding for the same CDR3. The rearrangement joins TRBV7-3 to TRBJ1-2; TRBD1 matches at 9 bases. Germline CDR1 and CDR2: SGHTA and FQGTGA. J gave up 8 bases and V 4 bases, and 5 bases lay outside the gene matches. This CDR3 region has 13 residues. The CDR3 DNA is TGTGCCAGCAGCTCGGGACAGGGTGGAGGCTACACCTTC. Translating it yields CASSSGQGGGYTF.

The chain is built from TRBV3-1 (or the pseudogene TRBV3-2) and TRBJ1-5; D is ambiguous. Looked up from germline, CDR1 is LGHDT and CDR2 is YNNKEL (reference sequence). The ends were cut back, 2 bases at V and 4 bases at J, with 9 bases in the middle. CDR3 size: 14 residues. DNA for the CDR3: TGTGCCAGCAGCCAAACCCTAGAGAATCAGCCCCAGCATTTT. Residues: CASSQTLENQPQHF.